A single sample is the source of the 11 T cell receptor beta chains below, sequenced in a study of T-cell reconstitution after alpha-beta-depleted transplantation in children. Preparing the TCRbeta library involved the use of unique molecular identifiers. TCRdb analysed the PCR reads with MiXCR anew, one entry per CDR3 protein. The data hold 440,000 or so distinct CDR3 sequences, with 43% observed a single time. The input for sequencing was PBMCs, taken before TCRalphabeta/CD19-depleted stem cell transplant. Source of these receptors: a girl aged 2-10 years with aplastic anemia, due to receive a stem cell transplant.

This clonotype occurred a few times. The chain combines TRBV15 with TRBJ2-3; D is unresolved. Per the germline V gene, CDR1 is LNHNV and CDR2 is YYDKDF (reference sequence). CDR3 length equals 16 residues. Trimming removed 0 bases at V and 1 base at J, with 11 bases between. CDR3 nucleotides: TGTGCCACCAGCAGAGAGTACGGTGTTGGCACAGATACGCAGTATTTT. This translates into CATSREYGVGTDTQYF.

This clonotype was recorded once. The genes are TRBV23-1 and TRBJ2-6; D is possibly TRBD1 (6 bases). TRBV23-1 is marked as an open reading frame, function uncertain. Trimming stripped 0 bases from V and 0 bases from J, with 15 bases between. This CDR3 has 19 residues. The DNA of the CDR3 is TGCGCCAGCAGTCAATCCTTCAGACAGGAGAGCTCTGGGGCCAACGTCCTGACTTTC. Protein sequence: CASSQSFRQESSGANVLTF.

This clonotype has a count of ten or more. This chain connects TRBV2 to TRBJ2-3; a weak D match, TRBD2 (6 bases). Per germline, CDR1 SNHLY and CDR2 FYNNEI. Between the trimmed V and J ends, which lost 3 bases and 1 base, there was a span of 14 bases. The CDR3 runs to 16 residues. CDR3 nucleotide sequence: TGTGCCAGCAGTGACGTCGGGCGGGGCCGCACAGATACGCAGTATTTT. Amino acid sequence: CASSDVGRGRTDTQYF.

This clonotype was seen just once. This chain joins TRBV6-5 and TRBJ2-1, with 7 bases that match TRBD2. Germline V lookup: CDR1 MNHEY, CDR2 SVGAGI. The CDR3 has 17 residues. The V segment lost 2 bases and the J segment 7 bases; nucleotides outside the gene matches: 14. For the CDR3, the DNA is TGTGCCAGCAGTTACGGTCCTAGCGGACCCCTCTCGAATGAGCAGTTCTTC. Its translation: CASSYGPSGPLSNEQFF.

The chain combines TRBV30 with TRBJ2-2; 9 bases are a match to TRBD1. V lost 8 bases and J lost 7; bases outside the gene matches: 5. The CDR3 is made up of 12 amino acids. CDR1 GTSNPN and CDR2 SVGIG come from the germline V gene (reference sequence). CDR3: CARDRAGGELFF. CDR3 DNA sequence: TGTGCCAGGGACAGGGCGGGCGGGGAGCTGTTTTTT.

The J gene is TRBJ2-3, the V gene TRBV20-1; the D is unclear. The V end lost 2 bases, the J end lost 2 bases, and 8 bases lay between the germline ends. Germline V gene sequence: CDR1 DFQATT, CDR2 SNEGSKA (reference sequence). The CDR3 spans 13 residues. In DNA, the CDR3 is TGCAGTGCTAGACCACGAAACACAGATACGCAGTATTTT. This encodes CSARPRNTDTQYF.

V usage is TRBV24-1 and J usage is TRBJ2-7; D unclear. The germline gives CDR1 KGHDR, CDR2 SFDVKD. This CDR3 is 12 amino acids long. The V and J ends lost 2 bases and 2 bases respectively, with 3 bases between them. DNA for the CDR3: TGTGCCACCAGTGATTCCACCTACGAGCAGTACTTC. Protein sequence: CATSDSTYEQYF.

This clonotype occurred many times. The CDR3 spells CATSGFGQVSNQPQHF. Here the CDR3 DNA reads TGTGCCACCAGCGGATTCGGACAGGTTAGCAATCAGCCCCAGCATTTT. V is TRBV15 and J is TRBJ1-5, with 7 bases matching TRBD1. Germline V lookup: CDR1 LNHNV, CDR2 YYDKDF (reference sequence). Trimming at V came to 5 bases and at J to 0 bases, leaving 7 bases not matched to a gene. The CDR3 extends over 16 amino acids.

The V and J genes are TRBV20-1 and TRBJ2-1; no firm D call. V dropped 2 bases and J dropped 6 bases, with 2 bases sitting between them. CDR1 is DFQATT, CDR2 SNEGSKA, per germline (reference sequence). The CDR3 is 10 amino acids. In DNA, the CDR3 is TGCAGTGCTAGAAGCAATGAGCAGTTCTTC. Translation: CSARSNEQFF.

DNA of the CDR3: TGCGCCAGCACCCGGGACCATACCTACAATGAGCAGTTCTTC. As protein: CASTRDHTYNEQFF. The V gene is TRBV5-1, the J gene TRBJ2-1; D is perhaps TRBD1 or TRBD2 (5 bases each). The length of the CDR3 is 14 residues. Trimming cost V 6 bases and J 2 bases, with 12 bases left between them. Germline V gene lookup returns CDR1 SGHRS and CDR2 YFSETQ.

The genes are TRBV11-3 and TRBJ2-3; maybe TRBD2 (6 bases). The germline V gene has CDR1 SGHNT and CDR2 YENEEA. V was pared by 4 bases and J by 6 bases, with 17 bases between. This CDR3 region has 15 residues. This chain's CDR3 is CASSSKAGTGDTQYF. CDR3 coding DNA: TGTGCCAGCAGCTCGAAGGCAGGGACTGGGGATACGCAGTATTTT.